The subject of this entry is one TCR beta chain. It lacks a known antigen. No qualities accompany the bases; no much larger clone lies one base away. For CDR1 and CDR2, the germline V gene (reference sequence) lists MNHEY and SMNVEV. The germline V and J ends show losses of 9 bases and 6 bases respectively, and no gene match explains 9 bases of the junction. Measured from the cysteine to the phenylalanine, the CDR3 is 15 residues long. Only CDR3 DNA remains: 45 bases, in frame from the first base. TCRbeta CDR3 regions were amplified from genomic DNA by means of the immunoSEQ Assay, a bias-controlled multiplex PCR. As for the authors' bioinformatics: The number of nucleated cells in each sample was estimated from the amplification of reference gene primers within the assay. Sequence reads were collapsed and filtered to measure the absolute abundance of every unique TCRbeta CDR3 rearrangement. For each sample, productive Simpson clonality was calculated by taking the square root of Simpson's diversity index across productive rearrangements. The table comes from immuneACCESS by way of TCRdb, which keeps in-frame sequences with V and J called. Part of the clones is missing from these tables; in studies checked, under half for an unresolved V gene and the rest for unknown reasons. That table gives V, J and clone size, and the DNA gave D and trimming. Within this sample are some 260,000 clones, with around four fifths of them counted one time only. The ten largest clones add up to approximately 4.3% of the sample.

Participants in the prospective study were enrolled through a virtual design, were aged 18 to 89 years, and lived in approximately 24 United States geographic areas. In the prospective study, participants were assigned to cohorts based on the clinical history participants reported in a screening survey and a study questionnaire. Each participant in the prospective study had whole blood, serum and a nasopharyngeal or oropharyngeal swab collected by mobile phlebotomists. Participants in the prospective study had the option to provide additional blood draws and questionnaires over a roughly 2-month period. Before DNA extraction, blood samples from the prospective study were shipped at room temperature or frozen. This record belongs to a study of blood T cell repertoires in COVID-19 (TCRdb year 2020). Context from the whole study: Samples covering the acute and convalescent phases of COVID-19 were provided by collaborators in the United States, Italy and Spain. Samples were obtained from the ongoing ImmuneRACE study (first 160 participants) and from roughly 1,300 subjects provided by 6 global collaborators. Sample metadata almost always included a de-identified subject ID, COVID-19 status, age in years and sex. The repertoires were made available in a free public database intended to serve as a resource for research on the immune response to SARS-CoV-2. Where HLA class I and class II types were available, the types were taken from metadata supplied by the sample provider, not from assay-based typing. Deeply sampled blood TCRbeta repertoires from subjects exposed to, actively infected with, or recovered from COVID-19 were included in the dataset. The material from the prospective study consisted of cDNA or gDNA derived from T cells, B-cell-depleted T cells, or PBMCs. The paper's findings and limits, for the study overall: How much clinical and demographic metadata was included differed by source and by participant, and the metadata was provided uncurated.

The specimen was PBMCs or T cells enriched from blood (not recorded which). In this chain, TRBV27 is recombined with TRBJ2-2, with 11 bases in between that match TRBD1. This receptor was obtained from a man aged 25-45 years with acute COVID-19. The CDR3 reads CASRTGGAVAGELFF. In nucleotide form, the sequence is TGTGCCAGTCGGACAGGGGGCGCGGTTGCCGGGGAGCTGTTTTTT.